This TCR beta chain is drawn from a study of shared clonotypes between healthy human individuals (TCRdb year 2020). Regarding the research as a whole: The cohort included three men and a couple of women between 18 and 49 years of age. For each donor, three plates each were used for CD4 naive and CD4 memory, two plates were used for CD8 naive, and one plate was used for CD8 memory. Blood TCR repertoires of about 5 healthy adults were deeply sequenced to estimate repertoire size and the extent of clonotype sharing between individuals. To increase sequencing depth and limit assay-specific biases, TCR repertoire library preparation and sequencing were carried out by different laboratories using diverse techniques. Per donor, leukapheresis produced somewhere between about 0.85 and 10 billion PBMCs. Results the study describes overall, beyond this receptor: When four donors were compared, the shared fraction of clonotypes was about 5% for naive CD4, roughly 3.4% for naive CD8, about 2.4% for memory CD4, and approximately 0.4% for memory CD8. Larger estimated clonotype richness was generally found for naive subsets than for memory subsets. Because the study included a small number of donors, the genetic and exposure-history diversity represented was limited. Rarefaction of sorted-subset datasets indicated incomplete sequencing despite the large sequencing depth. Pairwise subsampling indicated that sequencing depth was expected to affect the degree of clonotype sharing among donors. Sampling was restricted to blood, and TCR repertoires in tissues likely differ from the TCR repertoires found in blood. Compared with non-shared clonotypes, the clonotypes found in all four sorted-subset donors had higher generation probabilities.

Using the deep immunoSEQ assay, TCR CDR3 regions were amplified from genomic DNA by multiplex PCR. Extracted genomic DNA from each cell subset was distributed evenly across all wells of several immunoSEQ 96-well plates, and each plate was treated as a replicate. Each replicate PCR for sorted subsets received around 210 ng genomic DNA, equal to about 29,000 T cell genomes. Purified libraries were quantified with a Qubit 3.0 fluorometer, sized on a Bioanalyzer 2100, and re-quantified with the KAPA Library Quantification kit. A separate single-read 150-cycle Illumina NextSeq 550 flow cell was used to sequence each immunoSEQ 96-well plate. Per the authors' processing: Because only junctional sequences without quality scores were contained in the immunoSEQ output, filtering matching that applied to full-length reads could not be performed. To assign V/J genes and CDR3, sequences were annotated using PyIR, a Python wrapper for IgBLAST v1.9, with IMGT germline references. Reads with weak V/J assignments (E-value above 1e-6), missing CDR3, stop codons, out-of-frame junctions, or ambiguous translated residues were removed. A V3J clonotype was defined by an identical inferred V gene, J gene, and CDR3 amino acid sequence. Percentage overlap between repertoires was computed as shared unique clonotypes divided by the size of the smaller repertoire. Repertoire richness was assessed with RTK rarefaction, the Chao1 estimator, and Recon v2.1 estimates of unobserved clonotypes. Generation probabilities for all TCRbeta clonotypes obtained by the gDNA method from several donors were computed using OLGA. In its TCRdb copy, this immuneACCESS table keeps in-frame sequences only and misses some clones. Where compared with another copy, unresolved V genes explain less than half of these, and the others have no known cause. The V and J calls and clone size come from that table; D and trimming were worked out from the DNA. The sample has over 2 million clones on record, 85% to 95% of them singletons. Of the sample, under 0.15% falls within the top ten clones.

V loses 5 bases, J loses 0 bases, and the germline ends lie 14 bases apart. The CDR3 goes from the cysteine to the phenylalanine over 16 residues. This entry keeps only the CDR3 DNA: 48 bases, framed from base 1. For CDR1 and CDR2, the germline V gene (reference sequence) lists SEHNR and FQNEAQ. The donors were healthy, HIV-negative adults who had no recently reported acute infections or vaccinations. Every donor was a Caucasian adult living in Nashville, Tennessee, USA. CD4+ T cells were enriched by magnetic negative selection, after which naive cells were positively selected on CD45RA and the negative fraction was taken as the memory subset. Blood was collected by leukapheresis, and PBMCs were isolated by Ficoll-Histopaque density gradient centrifugation and then cryopreserved in liquid nitrogen vapor phase. Analytical flow cytometry was used to check the purity and quantity of each magnetically sorted T cell population. Each sorted fraction had its genomic DNA isolated and then quantified by UV absorbance on a Nanodrop 2000c.

As concerns this clone: The antigen it recognizes is unknown. Base quality data are lacking; no much larger clone is found one base away.

The chain is assembled from TRBV7-9 and TRBJ2-1; the D gene is perhaps TRBD1 or TRBD2, each of them matching over 5 bases. The sequencing sample was made of naive CD4+ T cells sorted from blood. The label giving this sample's cell subset or site can be read as: CD45RA+ positively selected. This receptor was taken from a young man in good health. The nucleotides read TGTGCCAGCAGCCCTCAGGAGAGGGGCTCCTACAATGAGCAGTTCTTC. Protein translation: CASSPQERGSYNEQFF.